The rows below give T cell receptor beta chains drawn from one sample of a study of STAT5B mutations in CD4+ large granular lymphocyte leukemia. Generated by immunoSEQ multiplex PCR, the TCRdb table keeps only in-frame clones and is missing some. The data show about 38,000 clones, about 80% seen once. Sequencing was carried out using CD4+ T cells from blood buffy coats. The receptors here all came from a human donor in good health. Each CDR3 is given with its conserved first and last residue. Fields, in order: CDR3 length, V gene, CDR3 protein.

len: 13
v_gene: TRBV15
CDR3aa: CATSRVPGPEAFF

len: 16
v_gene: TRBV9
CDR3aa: CASSPRASPSAYEQYF

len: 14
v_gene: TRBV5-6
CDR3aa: CASTKGHPPYGYTF

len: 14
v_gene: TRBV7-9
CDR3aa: CASSGRGGNQPQHF

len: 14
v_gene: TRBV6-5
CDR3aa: CASSYVGQVPEAFF

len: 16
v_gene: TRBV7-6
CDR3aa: CASSPKRLSNTGELFF

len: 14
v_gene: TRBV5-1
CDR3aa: CASTASGSHNEQFF

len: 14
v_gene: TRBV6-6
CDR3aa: CASSSRRFNQPQHF

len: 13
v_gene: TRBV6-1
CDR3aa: CASSGETGGEQYF

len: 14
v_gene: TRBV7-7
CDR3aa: CASSPPPGGETQYF

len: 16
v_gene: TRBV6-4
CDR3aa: CASSDSRTGSSYEQYF

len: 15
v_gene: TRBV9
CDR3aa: CASSVDPGSGGELFF

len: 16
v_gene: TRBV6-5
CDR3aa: CASSYSKLAGGGTQYF

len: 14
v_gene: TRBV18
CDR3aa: CASSGATGAQPQHF

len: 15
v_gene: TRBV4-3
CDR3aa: CASSQGLASAYEQYF

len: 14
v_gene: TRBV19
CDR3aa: CASSATGVTGELFF

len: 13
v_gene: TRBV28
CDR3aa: CASTLSGNYGYTF

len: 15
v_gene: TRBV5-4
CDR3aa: CASSLELARKETQYF

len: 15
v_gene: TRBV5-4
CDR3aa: CASSPDRDRPEKLFF

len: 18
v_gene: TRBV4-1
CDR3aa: CASSQEIQAPSSYNEQFF

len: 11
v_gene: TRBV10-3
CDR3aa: CASGQRDIQYF

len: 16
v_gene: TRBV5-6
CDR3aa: CASSGTGGFSGNTIYF

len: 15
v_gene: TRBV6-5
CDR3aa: CASSPRLGEDYEQYF

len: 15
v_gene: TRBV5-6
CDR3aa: CASSLVPGLNTEAFF

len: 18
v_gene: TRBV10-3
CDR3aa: CAIRAGGTSGGYTDTQYF

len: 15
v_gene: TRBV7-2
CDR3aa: CASSPGLAGVYEQFF

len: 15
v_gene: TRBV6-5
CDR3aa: CASSYLLASSYEQYF

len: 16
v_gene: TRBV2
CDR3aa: CASSNFRDSNVYEQYF

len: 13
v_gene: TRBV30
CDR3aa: CAWSRADNQPQHF

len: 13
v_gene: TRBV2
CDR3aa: CASLPSGGTEAFF

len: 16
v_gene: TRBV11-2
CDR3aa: CASSIAPSPGDGGYTF

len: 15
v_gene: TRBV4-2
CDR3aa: CASSPTTGGLSPLHF

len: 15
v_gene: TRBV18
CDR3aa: CASSRRRTGDDEQFF

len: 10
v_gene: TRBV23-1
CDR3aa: CASSQRGYTF

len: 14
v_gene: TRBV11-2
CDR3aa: CASSPGLTVETQYF

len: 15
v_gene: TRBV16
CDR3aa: CASSPLPGGSYEQYF

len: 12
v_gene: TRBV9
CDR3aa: CASSVTTGPQFF

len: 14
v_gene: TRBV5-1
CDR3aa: CASSADRASYEQYF

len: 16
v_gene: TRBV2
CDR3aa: CASSDGLAGGPDTQYF

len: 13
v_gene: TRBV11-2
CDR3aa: CASSLGVAGPQHF

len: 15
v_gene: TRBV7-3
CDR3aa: CASSVLAGNTDTQYF

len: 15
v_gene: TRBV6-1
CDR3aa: CASRRDRTYNSPLHF

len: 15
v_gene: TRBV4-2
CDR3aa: CASSQDRRVGTEAFF

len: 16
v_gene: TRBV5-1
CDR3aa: CASSPNDGQGNSPLHF

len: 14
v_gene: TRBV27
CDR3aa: CASSLTGPDEKLFF